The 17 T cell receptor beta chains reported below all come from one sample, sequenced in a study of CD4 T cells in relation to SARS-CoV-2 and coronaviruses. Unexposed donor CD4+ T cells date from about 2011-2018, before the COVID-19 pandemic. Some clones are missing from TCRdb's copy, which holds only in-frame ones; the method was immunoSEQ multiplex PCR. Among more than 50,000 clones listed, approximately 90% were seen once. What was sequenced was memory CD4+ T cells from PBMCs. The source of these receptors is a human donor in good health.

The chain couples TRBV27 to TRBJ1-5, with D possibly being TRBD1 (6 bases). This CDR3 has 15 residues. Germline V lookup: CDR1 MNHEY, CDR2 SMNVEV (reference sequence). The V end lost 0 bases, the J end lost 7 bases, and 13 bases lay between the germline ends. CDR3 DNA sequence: TGTGCCAGCAGTTTATCAAGAACCCAGGGGCAGCCCCAGCATTTT. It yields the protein CASSLSRTQGQPQHF.

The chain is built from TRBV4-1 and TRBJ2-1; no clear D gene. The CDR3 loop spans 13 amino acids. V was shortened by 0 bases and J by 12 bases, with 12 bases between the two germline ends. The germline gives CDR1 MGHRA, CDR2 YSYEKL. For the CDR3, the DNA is TGCGCCAGCAGCCAAGAAAGGTGGGAAAGGCAGTTCTTC. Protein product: CASSQERWERQFF.

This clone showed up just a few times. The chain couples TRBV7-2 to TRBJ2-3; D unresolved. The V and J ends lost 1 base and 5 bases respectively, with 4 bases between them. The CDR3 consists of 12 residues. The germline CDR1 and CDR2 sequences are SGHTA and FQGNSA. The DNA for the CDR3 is TGTGCCAGCAGCTTAGACAGAGATACGCAGTATTTT. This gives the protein CASSLDRDTQYF.

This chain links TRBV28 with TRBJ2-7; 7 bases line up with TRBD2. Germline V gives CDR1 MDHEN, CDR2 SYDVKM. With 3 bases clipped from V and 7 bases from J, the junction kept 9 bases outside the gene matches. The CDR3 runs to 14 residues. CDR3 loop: CASSLAGRTLEQYF. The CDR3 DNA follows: TGTGCCAGCAGTTTGGCCGGGAGGACCCTGGAGCAGTACTTC.

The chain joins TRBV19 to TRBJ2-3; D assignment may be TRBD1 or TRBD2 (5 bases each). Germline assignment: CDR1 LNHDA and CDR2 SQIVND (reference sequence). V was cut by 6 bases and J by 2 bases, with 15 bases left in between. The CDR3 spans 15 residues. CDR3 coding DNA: TGTGCCAGTAGACGGGGCGGGCGTGACACAGATACGCAGTATTTT. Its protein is CASRRGGRDTDTQYF.

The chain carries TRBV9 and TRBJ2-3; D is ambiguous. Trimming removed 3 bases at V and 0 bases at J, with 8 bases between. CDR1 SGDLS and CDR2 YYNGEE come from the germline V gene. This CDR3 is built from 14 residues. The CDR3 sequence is CASSEEYSTDTQYF. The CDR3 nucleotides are TGTGCCAGCAGCGAGGAATATAGCACAGATACGCAGTATTTT.

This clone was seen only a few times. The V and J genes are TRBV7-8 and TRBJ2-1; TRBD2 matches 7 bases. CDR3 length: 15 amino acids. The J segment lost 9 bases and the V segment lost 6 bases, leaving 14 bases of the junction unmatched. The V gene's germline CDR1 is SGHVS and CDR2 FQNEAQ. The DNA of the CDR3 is TGTGCCAGCAGGCAGAGAGCGGGGAGTAATAGTGAGCAGTTCTTC. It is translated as CASRQRAGSNSEQFF.

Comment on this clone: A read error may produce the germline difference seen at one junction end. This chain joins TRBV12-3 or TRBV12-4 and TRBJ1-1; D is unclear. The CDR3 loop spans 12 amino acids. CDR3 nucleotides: TGTGCCAGCAGTTTGGTAAGACAACCCCCCCTGTTT. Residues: CASSLVRQPPLF.

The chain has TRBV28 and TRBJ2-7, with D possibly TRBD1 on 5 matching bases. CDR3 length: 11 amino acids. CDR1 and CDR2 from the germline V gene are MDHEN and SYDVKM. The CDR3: CAISGSYEQYF. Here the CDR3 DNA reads TGTGCAATATCAGGGTCCTACGAGCAGTACTTC. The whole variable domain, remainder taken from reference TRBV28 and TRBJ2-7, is DVKVTQSSRYLVKRTGEKVFLECVQDMDHENMFWYRQDPGLGLRLIYFSYDVKMKEKGDIPEGYSVSREKKERFSLILESASTNQTSMYLCAISGSYEQYFGPGTRLTVT.

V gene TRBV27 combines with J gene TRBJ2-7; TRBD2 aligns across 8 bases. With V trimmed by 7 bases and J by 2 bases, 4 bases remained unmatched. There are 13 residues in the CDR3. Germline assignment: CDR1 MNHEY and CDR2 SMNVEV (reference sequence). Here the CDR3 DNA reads TGTGCCAGCAAGCGTAGCGGGGCCTACGAGCAGTACTTC. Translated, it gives CASKRSGAYEQYF.

This CDR3 reads CASSFEGQGDTQYF. As DNA, the CDR3 is TGCGCCAGCAGCTTCGAGGGGCAGGGAGATACGCAGTATTTT. The chain carries TRBV5-1 and TRBJ2-3, with D tentatively TRBD1 or TRBD2 (5 bases each). CDR3 length: 14 amino acids. Germline V gene sequence: CDR1 SGHRS, CDR2 YFSETQ. V shed 2 bases and J shed 5 bases, with 12 bases lying between them.

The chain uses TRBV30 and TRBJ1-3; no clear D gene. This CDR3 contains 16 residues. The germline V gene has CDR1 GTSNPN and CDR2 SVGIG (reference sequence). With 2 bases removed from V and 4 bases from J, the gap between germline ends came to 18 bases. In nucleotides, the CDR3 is TGTGCCTGGAGTCTTACGACCTCTTCTGGGGGAAACACCATATATTTT. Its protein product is CAWSLTTSSGGNTIYF. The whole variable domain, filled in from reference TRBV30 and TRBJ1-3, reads SQTIHQWPATLVQPVGSPLSLECTVEGTSNPNLYWYRQAAGRGLQLLFYSVGIGQISSEVPQNLSASRPQDRQFILSSKKLLLSDSGFYLCAWSLTTSSGGNTIYFGEGSWLTVV.

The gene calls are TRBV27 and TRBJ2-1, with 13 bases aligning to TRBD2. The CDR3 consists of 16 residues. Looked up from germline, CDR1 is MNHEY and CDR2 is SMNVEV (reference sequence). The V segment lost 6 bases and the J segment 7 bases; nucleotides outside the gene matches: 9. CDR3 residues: CASSLFPGLAGNEQFF. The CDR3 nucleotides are TGTGCCAGCAGCCTCTTCCCGGGACTAGCGGGGAATGAGCAGTTCTTC.

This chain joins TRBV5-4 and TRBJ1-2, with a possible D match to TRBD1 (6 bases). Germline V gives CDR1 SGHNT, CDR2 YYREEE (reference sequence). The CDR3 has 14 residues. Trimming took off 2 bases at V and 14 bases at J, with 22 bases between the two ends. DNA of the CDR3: TGTGCCAGCAGCTTACCGGGGGCGAGTCTGAGGGGAACCTTC. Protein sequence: CASSLPGASLRGTF. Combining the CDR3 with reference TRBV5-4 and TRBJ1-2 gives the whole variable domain ETGVTQSPTHLIKTRGQQVTLRCSSQSGHNTVSWYQQALGQGPQFIFQYYREEENGRGNFPPRFSGLQFPNYSSELNVNALELDDSALYLCASSLPGASLRGTFGSGTRLTVV.

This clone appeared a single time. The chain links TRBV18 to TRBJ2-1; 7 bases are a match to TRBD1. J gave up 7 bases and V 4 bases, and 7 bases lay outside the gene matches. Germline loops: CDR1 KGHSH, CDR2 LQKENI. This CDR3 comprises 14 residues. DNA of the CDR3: TGTGCCAGCTCACTAGGGGGACAGCCAAATGAGCAGTTCTTC. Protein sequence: CASSLGGQPNEQFF.

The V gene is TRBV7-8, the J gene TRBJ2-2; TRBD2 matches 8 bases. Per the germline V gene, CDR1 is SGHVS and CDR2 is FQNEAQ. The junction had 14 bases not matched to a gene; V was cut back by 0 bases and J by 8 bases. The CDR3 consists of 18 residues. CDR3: CASSLARLAGRKLGELFF. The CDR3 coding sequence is TGTGCCAGCAGCTTAGCGAGGCTAGCGGGTAGAAAGCTGGGGGAGCTGTTTTTT.

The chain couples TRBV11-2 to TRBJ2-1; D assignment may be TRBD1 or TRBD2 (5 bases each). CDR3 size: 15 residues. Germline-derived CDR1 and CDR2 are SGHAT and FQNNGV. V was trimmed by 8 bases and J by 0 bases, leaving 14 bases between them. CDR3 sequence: CASGRGPGSYNEQFF. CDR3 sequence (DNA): TGTGCCAGCGGTAGGGGACCGGGCTCCTACAATGAGCAGTTCTTC.